These T cell receptor beta chains were read from a single sample in a study of cytomegalovirus exposure and HLA in healthy donors. Sequencing was performed with immunoSEQ multiplex PCR; in TCRdb, only in-frame clones are kept and a portion is missing. The sample consists of about 110,000 clones, roughly 82% of them appearing once. The sequencing sample was made of PBMCs. These receptors all come from a male donor in good health and CMV-seropositive. Both conserved end residues are part of each CDR3. The D gene is left open where the match is weak. Rows may omit the clone size; those that give it use once, few, many or a size class.

cdr3_aa: CASRQVNEQFF; cdr3_nt: TGTGCCAGCAGGCAGGTCAATGAGCAGTTCTTC; d_call: .; v_call: TRBV5-6; clone_size: .; j_call: TRBJ2-1
cdr3_aa: CASSPDSWETQYF; cdr3_nt: TGTGCCAGTAGCCCGGACAGCTGGGAGACCCAGTACTTC; d_call: .; v_call: TRBV19; clone_size: .; j_call: TRBJ2-5
cdr3_aa: CASSRASDGTDTQYF; cdr3_nt: TGTGCCAGTAGTAGGGCTAGCGACGGCACAGATACGCAGTATTTT; d_call: .; v_call: TRBV19; clone_size: .; j_call: TRBJ2-3
cdr3_aa: CASSSLEGDSNQPQHF; cdr3_nt: TGTGCCAGCAGTTCCCTCGAGGGGGATAGCAATCAGCCCCAGCATTTT; d_call: .; v_call: TRBV6-9; clone_size: once; j_call: TRBJ1-5
cdr3_aa: CASSLPGETKEKLFF; cdr3_nt: TGTGCCAGCAGCTTGCCCGGGGAGACCAAAGAAAAACTGTTTTTT; d_call: .; v_call: TRBV5-6; clone_size: .; j_call: TRBJ1-4
cdr3_aa: CASSLGRSGTGAYEQYF; cdr3_nt: TGTGCCAGCAGCTTAGGCCGATCTGGGACAGGAGCCTACGAGCAGTACTTC; d_call: TRBD1; v_call: TRBV7-2; clone_size: .; j_call: TRBJ2-7
cdr3_aa: CASSETSGPSTDTQYF; cdr3_nt: TGTGCCAGCAGTGAGACTAGCGGTCCTAGCACAGATACGCAGTATTTT; d_call: TRBD2; v_call: TRBV6-1; clone_size: few; j_call: TRBJ2-3
cdr3_aa: CASSPPGQGVHEQYF; cdr3_nt: TGTGCCAGCAGTCCACCGGGACAGGGAGTCCACGAGCAGTACTTC; d_call: TRBD1; v_call: TRBV2; clone_size: .; j_call: TRBJ2-7
cdr3_aa: CASSPTGRGGYTF; cdr3_nt: TGTGCCAGCAGCCCGACAGGGCGCGGCGGCTACACCTTC; d_call: TRBD1; v_call: TRBV5-4; clone_size: .; j_call: TRBJ1-2
cdr3_aa: CASSLGSSNQPQHF; cdr3_nt: TGTGCCAGCAGCTTGGGCAGTAGCAATCAGCCCCAGCATTTT; d_call: .; v_call: TRBV5-5; clone_size: .; j_call: TRBJ1-5
cdr3_aa: CASSSSRYESPLHF; cdr3_nt: TGTGCCAGCAGTTCCTCCCGCTACGAGTCACCCCTCCACTTT; d_call: .; v_call: TRBV6-5; clone_size: .; j_call: TRBJ1-6
cdr3_aa: CASSIDTAGNTIYF; cdr3_nt: TGTGCCAGTAGTATAGACACAGCTGGAAACACCATATATTTT; d_call: .; v_call: TRBV19; clone_size: .; j_call: TRBJ1-3
cdr3_aa: CASSPHSGSTDTQYF; cdr3_nt: TGTGCCAGCAGTCCCCATAGCGGGAGCACAGATACGCAGTATTTT; d_call: TRBD2; v_call: TRBV11-3; clone_size: .; j_call: TRBJ2-3
cdr3_aa: CSVEPRRGVSGELFF; cdr3_nt: TGCAGCGTTGAACCGCGCAGGGGGGTATCCGGGGAGCTGTTTTTT; d_call: .; v_call: TRBV29-1; clone_size: .; j_call: TRBJ2-2
cdr3_aa: CASSVGTVGYNQPQNF; cdr3_nt: TGTGCCAGCAGTGTAGGGACAGTGGGCTACAATCAGCCCCAGAATTTT; d_call: TRBD1; v_call: TRBV6-1; clone_size: .; j_call: TRBJ1-5
cdr3_aa: CASSQDPSGGAYEQYF; cdr3_nt: TGTGCCAGCAGCCAAGATCCTAGCGGGGGAGCGTACGAGCAGTACTTC; d_call: TRBD2; v_call: TRBV4-2; clone_size: few; j_call: TRBJ2-7
cdr3_aa: CAWTRDSFYSPLHF; cdr3_nt: TGTGCCTGGACTCGGGACAGCTTCTATTCACCCCTCCACTTT; d_call: TRBD1; v_call: TRBV30; clone_size: .; j_call: TRBJ1-6
cdr3_aa: CATSRVSGAYSNQPQHF; cdr3_nt: TGTGCCACCAGCAGAGTTTCAGGGGCTTATAGCAATCAGCCCCAGCATTTT; d_call: .; v_call: TRBV15; clone_size: few; j_call: TRBJ1-5
cdr3_aa: CASSSRTGAGQPQHF; cdr3_nt: TGTGCCAGCAGCTCTAGGACAGGGGCAGGACAGCCCCAGCATTTT; d_call: TRBD1; v_call: TRBV7-2; clone_size: .; j_call: TRBJ1-5
cdr3_aa: CASSSGEAKNIQYF; cdr3_nt: TGTGCCAGCAGCTCAGGGGAGGCCAAAAACATTCAGTACTTC; d_call: .; v_call: TRBV5-8; clone_size: few; j_call: TRBJ2-4
cdr3_aa: CASSPRGQPSNEQFF; cdr3_nt: TGTGCCAGCAGCCCCCGGGGACAACCGTCTAATGAGCAGTTCTTC; d_call: .; v_call: TRBV7-8; clone_size: .; j_call: TRBJ2-1
cdr3_aa: CSAIAGGSYEQYF; cdr3_nt: TGCAGCGCAATAGCGGGAGGTTCCTACGAGCAGTACTTC; d_call: TRBD2; v_call: TRBV29-1; clone_size: .; j_call: TRBJ2-7
cdr3_aa: CASRGAGGTDTQYF; cdr3_nt: TGTGCCAGCAGAGGGGCGGGGGGGACAGATACGCAGTATTTT; d_call: TRBD2; v_call: TRBV7-3; clone_size: .; j_call: TRBJ2-3
cdr3_aa: CASSGRDSGRYEQYF; cdr3_nt: TGTGCCAGCAGTGGTCGGGACAGCGGAAGATACGAGCAGTACTTC; d_call: TRBD1; v_call: TRBV6-1; clone_size: .; j_call: TRBJ2-7
cdr3_aa: CATKGAGNTEAFF; cdr3_nt: TGTGCCACCAAGGGAGCAGGGAACACTGAAGCTTTCTTT; d_call: .; v_call: TRBV15; clone_size: .; j_call: TRBJ1-1
cdr3_aa: CASSFTGGQGNSPLHF; cdr3_nt: TGTGCCAGCAGTTTCACAGGGGGGCAGGGGAATTCACCCCTCCACTTT; d_call: TRBD1; v_call: TRBV6-6; clone_size: .; j_call: TRBJ1-6
cdr3_aa: CASSKVYKTKRSYEQYF; cdr3_nt: TGTGCCAGCAGCAAAGTCTATAAGACGAAGAGGTCCTACGAGCAGTACTTC; d_call: .; v_call: TRBV21-1; clone_size: .; j_call: TRBJ2-7